Each of the 31 T cell receptor beta chains below was sequenced from the same sample in a study of blood T cell repertoires in COVID-19. Profiling relied on immunoSEQ multiplex PCR, and the TCRdb table lists in-frame clones only, not all of them. The repertoire holds about 59,000 clones, roughly 78% seen once, with approximately 3.4% in the top ten. What was sequenced was peripheral blood. These receptors all stem from a man between 60 and 75 years old with acute or convalescent COVID-19.

The genes are TRBV29-1 and TRBJ2-7; D is unclear. CDR1 SQVTM and CDR2 ANQGSEA come from the germline V gene. With 6 bases removed from V and 0 bases from J, the gap between germline ends came to 6 bases. The CDR3 has 11 residues. In DNA form, the CDR3 reads TGCAGCGTAGAGCACTCCTACGAGCAGTACTTC. This translates into CSVEHSYEQYF.

The rearrangement joins TRBV24-1 to TRBJ2-3, with 8 bases lining up with TRBD1. Trimming removed 10 bases from V and 4 bases from J; junction bases left unmatched: 9. CDR1 is KGHDR and CDR2 is SFDVKD in the germline V gene. CDR3 length equals 14 residues. The chain's CDR3 is CATRTGWGSDTQYF. The CDR3 DNA is TGTGCCACACGGACAGGGTGGGGCTCAGATACGCAGTATTTT.

The rearrangement uses TRBV2 and TRBJ2-2, with 9 bases matching TRBD1. Per germline, CDR1 SNHLY and CDR2 FYNNEI. This CDR3 has 16 amino acids. J gave up 3 bases and V 6 bases, and 8 bases lay outside the gene matches. The CDR3 DNA reads as TGTGCCAGCAGGATAACCCGGGACAGGGACACCGGGGAGCTGTTTTTT. Amino acids: CASRITRDRDTGELFF.

This chain uses TRBV5-1 with TRBJ1-1; the D gene is possibly TRBD1 (5 bases). Trimming removed 2 bases at V and 2 bases at J, with 7 bases between. The CDR3 has 13 amino acids. Germline CDR1 reads SGHRS; CDR2 reads YFSETQ. The CDR3 DNA reads TGCGCCAGCAGCTTAGGGGAAAACACTGAAGCTTTCTTT. This codes for CASSLGENTEAFF.

V usage is TRBV27 and J usage is TRBJ1-5; D might be TRBD1 (6 bases). Germline CDR1 reads MNHEY; CDR2 reads SMNVEV (reference sequence). This CDR3 contains 14 residues. Trimming pared 6 bases from V and 1 base from J, leaving 10 bases between. The CDR3 loop reads CASRVTGSNQPQHF. CDR3 coding DNA: TGTGCCAGCAGAGTTACAGGGAGCAATCAGCCCCAGCATTTT.

The rearrangement links TRBV7-8 to TRBJ2-5; the D is unclear. Germline CDR1 and CDR2: SGHVS and FQNEAQ. V dropped 5 bases and J dropped 5 bases, with 9 bases sitting between them. The CDR3 has 12 amino acids. CDR3 DNA sequence: TGTGCCAGCAGCCCGGTCGGGGAGACCCAGTACTTC. This encodes CASSPVGETQYF.

This sequence joins TRBV6-6 and TRBJ2-3, with D uncertain. The V end lost 5 bases, the J end lost 5 bases, and 11 bases lay between the germline ends. Germline loops: CDR1 MNHNY, CDR2 SVGAGI (reference sequence). CDR3 size: 13 residues. In DNA, the CDR3 is TGTGCCAGCAGTAATTCCCCCGGAGATACGCAGTATTTT. This sequence encodes CASSNSPGDTQYF.

CDR3 in amino acids: CASSYGHSYEQYF. In nucleotides, the CDR3 is TGTGCCAGCAGTTACGGACATTCCTACGAGCAGTACTTC. V gene TRBV6-6 combines with J gene TRBJ2-7; maybe TRBD1 (5 bases). The CDR3 spans 13 residues. The germline V and J ends were trimmed by 2 bases and 1 base, with 6 bases remaining between them. Germline V gene sequence: CDR1 MNHNY, CDR2 SVGAGI (reference sequence).

This chain connects TRBV28 to TRBJ2-7; 10 bases map to TRBD1. Trimming at V came to 3 bases and at J to 2 bases, leaving 4 bases not matched to a gene. In germline, CDR1 is MDHEN, CDR2 SYDVKM. The CDR3 is 15 amino acids. The CDR3 reads CASSFRGTGAYEQYF. Here the CDR3 DNA reads TGTGCCAGCAGTTTCCGCGGGACAGGGGCCTACGAGCAGTACTTC. Full variable domain (remainder filled in from reference TRBV28 and TRBJ2-7): DVKVTQSSRYLVKRTGEKVFLECVQDMDHENMFWYRQDPGLGLRLIYFSYDVKMKEKGDIPEGYSVSREKKERFSLILESASTNQTSMYLCASSFRGTGAYEQYFGPGTRLTVT.

This chain links TRBV18 with TRBJ1-4; 7 bases agree with TRBD1. Germline CDR1 reads KGHSH; CDR2 reads LQKENI. The V gene end was trimmed by 6 bases and the J gene end by 0 bases; junction bases not matched to a gene: 7. The CDR3 is 16 residues long. Here the CDR3 DNA reads TGTGCCAGCTCGCGTAGCGGGACAGCAACTAATGAAAAACTGTTTTTT. Translating it yields CASSRSGTATNEKLFF.

The V gene is TRBV4-1, the J gene TRBJ2-1; 7 bases align to TRBD2. Looked up from germline, CDR1 is MGHRA and CDR2 is YSYEKL. The CDR3 has 15 residues. V was pared by 1 base and J by 5 bases, with 5 bases of the junction left unmatched. CDR3 nucleotide sequence: TGCGCCAGCAGCCAAGCGGCTAGCGGAAACAATGAGCAGTTCTTC. Its protein is CASSQAASGNNEQFF.

The table lists this clone with a few counts. V and J are TRBV9 and TRBJ2-5; 10 bases are shared with TRBD2. The germline V gene has CDR1 SGDLS and CDR2 YYNGEE. V lost 0 bases and J lost 7; bases outside the gene matches: 12. This CDR3 region has 17 residues. The CDR3 protein is CASSVGDSGRRGPTQYF. CDR3 DNA: TGTGCCAGCAGCGTAGGGGATAGCGGGAGGAGGGGGCCGACCCAGTACTTC.

This clone was counted between two and nine times. V gene TRBV28 combines with J gene TRBJ1-3; 8 nucleotides line up with TRBD1. Germline assignment: CDR1 MDHEN and CDR2 SYDVKM. V lost 6 bases and J lost 7; bases outside the gene matches: 14. This CDR3 has 16 amino acids. CDR3 sequence (DNA): TGTGCCAGCAGCCAATACCCGACAGGGGAGGAGAACACCATATATTTT. Amino acids: CASSQYPTGEENTIYF.

This clone has only a few counts. The genes are TRBV10-1 and TRBJ2-7; 12 bases fit TRBD1. The CDR3 is 15 amino acids. J lost 5 bases, V lost 2 bases, and 4 bases had no gene match. CDR1 and CDR2 from the germline V gene are WNHNN and SYGVQD (reference sequence). CDR3 DNA: TGCGCCAGCAGTGAGGGGGGACAGGGGGCCCACGAGCAGTACTTC. Residues: CASSEGGQGAHEQYF.

This rearrangement joins TRBV19 to TRBJ1-2; TRBD1 matches at 9 bases. The length of the CDR3 is 12 residues. The germline gives CDR1 LNHDA, CDR2 SQIVND (reference sequence). J gave up 4 bases and V 9 bases, and 3 bases lay outside the gene matches. CDR3 region: CASSDRGYGYTF. CDR3 bases: TGTGCCAGCTCGGACAGGGGCTATGGCTACACCTTC.

The rearrangement joins TRBV7-3 to TRBJ2-1; possibly TRBD1 for D (6 bases). V dropped 4 bases and J dropped 4 bases, with 11 bases sitting between them. The germline gives CDR1 SGHTA, CDR2 FQGTGA. The CDR3 totals 14 residues. CDR3 bases: TGTGCCAGCAGCTCTATGGGGGCTTACAATGAGCAGTTCTTC. It yields the protein CASSSMGAYNEQFF.

V is TRBV5-4 and J is TRBJ2-1; 10 bases fit TRBD2. J gave up 7 bases and V 4 bases, and 5 bases lay outside the gene matches. The CDR3 runs to 14 residues. The germline V gene has CDR1 SGHNT and CDR2 YYREEE (reference sequence). In DNA, the CDR3 is TGTGCCAGCAGCCGAGGGACTAGCGCAAATGAGCAGTTCTTC. Encoded protein: CASSRGTSANEQFF.

This clone has a single count. The chain links TRBV11-1 to TRBJ2-5; D is perhaps TRBD2 (5 bases). Germline assignment: CDR1 SGHAT and CDR2 FQDESV (reference sequence). The length of the CDR3 is 15 residues. Trimming took off 4 bases at V and 2 bases at J, with 14 bases between the two ends. The CDR3 region is CASSSGPGKQETQYF. The CDR3 region has the DNA TGTGCCAGCAGCTCGGGCCCGGGAAAACAAGAGACCCAGTACTTC.

This chain uses TRBV4-3 with TRBJ2-7, with 11 bases aligning to TRBD2. Trimming at V came to 1 base and at J to 4 bases, leaving 15 bases not matched to a gene. The germline CDR1 and CDR2 sequences are LGHNA and YSLEER. The CDR3 runs to 19 residues. The CDR3 DNA reads TGCGCCAGCAGCCAAGTTTTTGTCGGTGTTGGGACTAGCGGATACGAGCAGTACTTC. Its protein is CASSQVFVGVGTSGYEQYF.

A few counts support this clone. The chain uses TRBV7-8 and TRBJ2-7; D remains unclear. The V gene lost 5 bases and the J gene lost 7 bases, with 6 bases spanning the gap. The CDR3 contains 10 residues. CDR1 SGHVS and CDR2 FQNEAQ come from the germline V gene. The DNA for the CDR3 is TGTGCCAGCAGCCCCCTGGAGCAGTACTTC. Translating it yields CASSPLEQYF.

The V and J genes are TRBV7-9 and TRBJ2-4; TRBD2 is a possible D gene (6 bases). The CDR3 contains 12 residues. Germline V gene sequence: CDR1 SEHNR, CDR2 FQNEAQ (reference sequence). The V gene lost 8 bases and the J gene lost 9 bases, with 14 bases spanning the gap. The CDR3, as DNA: TGTGCCAGCGAGGGACTCGGAACCATTCAGTACTTC. It codes for CASEGLGTIQYF. The entire variable domain, with the rest obtained from reference TRBV7-9 and TRBJ2-4, is as follows: DTGVSQNPRHKITKRGQNVTFRCDPISEHNRLYWYRQTLGQGPEFLTYFQNEAQLEKSRLLSDRFSAERPKGSFSTLEIQRTEQGDSAMYLCASEGLGTIQYFGAGTRLSVL.

This clone was seen only a few times. This chain joins TRBV19 and TRBJ1-1; D call uncertain. The CDR3 loop spans 13 amino acids. Germline V CDR1 and CDR2: LNHDA, SQIVND (reference sequence). The ends were cut back, 4 bases at V and 5 bases at J, with 11 bases in the middle. Written as DNA, the CDR3 is TGTGCCAGTAGTACCTCAGTGATTACTGAAGCTTTCTTT. It is translated as CASSTSVITEAFF.

This clone has only a few counts. CDR3 protein: CAWSPRDSDNSPLHF. For the CDR3, the DNA is TGTGCCTGGAGTCCCCGGGACAGCGATAATTCACCCCTCCACTTT. The chain carries TRBV30 and TRBJ1-6; 7 nucleotides agree with TRBD1. Trimming at V came to 2 bases and at J to 5 bases, leaving 6 bases not matched to a gene. This CDR3 contains 15 residues. CDR1 and CDR2 (germline): GTSNPN, SVGIG (reference sequence).

Here the CDR3 reads CASSPRGSGNTYEQYF. CDR3 nucleotides: TGTGCCAGCAGCCCTCGGGGTAGCGGGAACACCTACGAGCAGTACTTC. The chain combines TRBV7-2 with TRBJ2-7, with 8 bases lining up with TRBD2. The CDR3 sequence is 16 residues long. From germline, CDR1 is SGHTA and CDR2 FQGNSA. V trimming: 5 bases; J trimming: 2 bases; junction bases outside the gene matches: 11.

The V gene is TRBV5-1, the J gene TRBJ1-2, with TRBD1 matching 9 bases. The CDR3 has 16 amino acids. J was trimmed by 3 bases and V by 3 bases; bases with no gene match: 9. Germline V gene lookup returns CDR1 SGHRS and CDR2 YFSETQ. Here the CDR3 reads CASSWAPDRGDYGYTF. DNA of the CDR3: TGCGCCAGCAGCTGGGCCCCGGACAGGGGAGACTATGGCTACACCTTC.

This chain connects TRBV10-1 to TRBJ2-1; 7 bases are a match to TRBD1. Per the germline V gene, CDR1 is WNHNN and CDR2 is SYGVQD (reference sequence). CDR3 length: 12 residues. The ends lost 8 bases at V and 9 bases at J; junction bases unmatched: 7. CDR3 residues: CASRDRAAEQFF. In DNA form, the CDR3 reads TGCGCCAGCCGGGACAGAGCCGCTGAGCAGTTCTTC.

The chain joins TRBV6-5 to TRBJ1-4; the D is unclear. In germline, CDR1 is MNHEY, CDR2 SVGAGI. V gave up 2 bases and J gave up 2 bases, with 9 bases separating them. The CDR3 contains 15 residues. CDR3 sequence (DNA): TGTGCCAGCAGTTACCAGAAATCGACTAATGAAAAACTGTTTTTT. Translating it yields CASSYQKSTNEKLFF.

The gene calls are TRBV28 and TRBJ2-1; D possibly corresponds to TRBD1 (6 bases). Germline V gene lookup returns CDR1 MDHEN and CDR2 SYDVKM. CDR3 length: 15 amino acids. V lost 8 bases, J lost 3 bases, and 17 bases lay in between. CDR3 sequence reads: CASGNRDIGYNEQFF. As DNA, the CDR3 is TGTGCCAGCGGGAACCGGGACATTGGCTACAATGAGCAGTTCTTC.

This clone was seen repeatedly, ten times or more. The chain employs TRBV5-1 and TRBJ2-6, with D maybe TRBD1 (6 bases). V was trimmed by 2 bases and J by 0 bases, leaving 9 bases between them. Germline V gene sequence: CDR1 SGHRS, CDR2 YFSETQ. There are 16 residues in the CDR3. CDR3 nucleotides: TGCGCCAGCAGCTTAACAGGGACCTCTGGGGCCAACGTCCTGACTTTC. Translation gives CASSLTGTSGANVLTF.

The chain is built from TRBV4-3 and TRBJ2-7; unclear D gene. This CDR3 is 15 amino acids long. The V gene lost 0 bases and the J gene lost 0 bases, with 9 bases spanning the gap. The V gene's germline CDR1 is LGHNA and CDR2 YSLEER. The CDR3 loop reads CASSQDKQPSYEQYF. CDR3 sequence (DNA): TGCGCCAGCAGCCAAGATAAACAGCCCTCCTACGAGCAGTACTTC.

J is TRBJ1-2 and V is TRBV27; TRBD1 matches 9 bases. Germline CDR1 reads MNHEY; CDR2 reads SMNVEV (reference sequence). Unmatched junction bases numbered 8, after V lost 3 bases and J lost 6 bases. This CDR3 contains 15 residues. The CDR3 nucleotides read TGTGCCAGCAGTTTCACCGGACAGGGGAAAGATGGCTACACCTTC. Its translation is CASSFTGQGKDGYTF.